Sequencing of this TCR beta chain was carried out in a study of immune characterization of retroperitoneal liposarcoma. TCRdb reprocessed the PCR reads with MiXCR, giving one entry per CDR3 protein. The sample shows some 15,000 distinct CDR3 sequences, approximately 48% of them seen only once. With 7 bases removed from V and 7 bases from J, the gap between germline ends came to 16 bases. The CDR3 is made up of 14 amino acids. The sequencing sample was made of tumor tissue. This clonotype was sampled from a female donor with retroperitoneal liposarcoma. J is TRBJ1-4 and V is TRBV12-3 or TRBV12-4, with a possible D match to TRBD1 (5 bases). CDR3 loop: CASTPGGGGEKLFF. CDR3 DNA sequence: TGTGCCAGCACTCCGGGGGGGGGGGGTGAAAAACTGTTTTTT.